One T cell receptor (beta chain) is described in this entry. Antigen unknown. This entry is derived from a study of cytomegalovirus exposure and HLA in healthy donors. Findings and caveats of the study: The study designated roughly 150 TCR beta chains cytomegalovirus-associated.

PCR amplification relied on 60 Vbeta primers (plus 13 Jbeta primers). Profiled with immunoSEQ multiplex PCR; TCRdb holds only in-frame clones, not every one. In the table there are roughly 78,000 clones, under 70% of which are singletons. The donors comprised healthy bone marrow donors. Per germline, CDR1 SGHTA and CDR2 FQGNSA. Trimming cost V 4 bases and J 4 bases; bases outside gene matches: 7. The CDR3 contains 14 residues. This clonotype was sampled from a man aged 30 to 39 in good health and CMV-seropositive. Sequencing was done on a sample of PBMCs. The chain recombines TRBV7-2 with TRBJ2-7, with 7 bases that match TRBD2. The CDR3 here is CASSSHSSGYEQYF. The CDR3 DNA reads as TGTGCCAGCAGCTCTCACTCTAGCGGATACGAGCAGTACTTC.